This T cell receptor beta chain originates from a study of identical twins. The junction had 5 bases not matched to a gene; V was cut back by 4 bases and J by 0 bases. CDR1 ENHRY and CDR2 SYGVKD come from the germline V gene. The CDR3 spans 16 residues. TCRdb re-called the 5' RACE reads through MiXCR, storing one row per CDR3 protein. The sample has about 530,000 distinct CDR3 sequences, over 12% seen once; the top ten hold less than 0.5%. This clonotype was found many times. These same data were also listed under a study on yellow fever vaccine responses in identical twins.

V is TRBV10-3 and J is TRBJ1-1; 10 positions match TRBD1. This TCR was recovered from a woman aged 18 to 35 in good health. The sequenced sample consisted of CD4+ T cells sorted from blood. The CDR3 DNA is TGTGCCATCAGTGGAACGGGACAGGGGATGAACACTGAAGCTTTCTTT. Protein sequence: CAISGTGQGMNTEAFF.